Following are 10 T cell receptor beta chains from one sample sequenced in a study of blood T cell repertoires in COVID-19. Sequencing was performed with immunoSEQ multiplex PCR; in TCRdb, only in-frame clones are kept and a portion is missing. The sample yields about 200,000 clones, approximately 84% seen once. The sequenced material came from peripheral blood. All receptors derive from a woman between 65 and 79 years old with active or convalescent COVID-19.

This CDR3 reads CASSHRQGSSGGYTF. The DNA of the CDR3 is TGTGCCAGCAGCCACCGACAGGGATCCTCCGGTGGCTACACCTTC. The chain links TRBV3-1 (or the pseudogene TRBV3-2) to TRBJ1-2, with TRBD1 identical over 7 bases. Trimming at V came to 3 bases and at J to 7 bases, leaving 11 bases not matched to a gene. From germline, CDR1 is LGHDT and CDR2 YNNKEL (reference sequence). CDR3 length: 15 amino acids.

The rearrangement uses TRBV27 and TRBJ2-7; 7 nucleotides align to TRBD1. The CDR3 has 14 amino acids. Per the germline V gene, CDR1 is MNHEY and CDR2 is SMNVEV (reference sequence). V lost 3 bases, J lost 3 bases, and 5 bases stayed unmatched. The CDR3 DNA reads TGTGCCAGCAGTTTGACCGGGACAGTCTACGAGCAGTACTTC. Encoded protein: CASSLTGTVYEQYF.

This clone was found once. The chain recombines TRBV4-1 with TRBJ1-4, with a tentative D call TRBD1 (6 bases). Trimming pared 3 bases from V and 10 bases from J, leaving 15 bases between. CDR1 and CDR2 (germline): MGHRA, YSYEKL. This CDR3 spans 14 amino acids. The CDR3 loop reads CASSHILQGGKLFF. CDR3 coding DNA: TGCGCCAGCAGCCATATCCTCCAAGGGGGAAAACTGTTTTTT.

This sequence joins TRBV24-1 and TRBJ2-2; 9 positions agree with TRBD1. The CDR3 contains 16 residues. With 0 bases clipped from V and 5 bases from J, the junction kept 3 bases outside the gene matches. The germline CDR1 and CDR2 sequences are KGHDR and SFDVKD. The CDR3 is CATSDLGTGRTGELFF. CDR3 nucleotides: TGTGCCACCAGTGATTTGGGGACAGGGCGAACCGGGGAGCTGTTTTTT.

The V and J genes are TRBV2 and TRBJ2-7; the match to TRBD2 covers 11 bases. In germline, CDR1 is SNHLY, CDR2 FYNNEI. The CDR3 has 14 residues. Losses at the gene ends were 6 bases for V and 3 bases for J; bases not matched to a gene: 4. The CDR3 reads CASRVAGGSYEQYF. The CDR3 DNA reads as TGTGCCAGCAGAGTAGCGGGAGGGAGCTACGAGCAGTACTTC.

The chain recombines TRBV3-1 (or the pseudogene TRBV3-2) with TRBJ1-1; a weak D match, TRBD1 (6 bases). Germline values: CDR1 LGHDT, CDR2 YNNKEL (reference sequence). Trimming took 5 bases from V and 11 from J, leaving 12 bases between them. The CDR3 is 11 residues long. The CDR3 protein is CASSYSDRAFF. CDR3 DNA sequence: TGTGCCAGCAGCTATAGCGACAGGGCTTTCTTT.

The chain has TRBV18 and TRBJ2-7; TRBD2 agrees at 11 bases. V trimming: 3 bases; J trimming: 2 bases; junction bases outside the gene matches: 3. Germline V gene sequence: CDR1 KGHSH, CDR2 LQKENI. The CDR3 spans 15 residues. The CDR3 DNA sequence: TGTGCCAGCTCACCGACTAGCGGGGTAACCTACGAGCAGTACTTC. Protein product: CASSPTSGVTYEQYF.

The J gene is TRBJ2-3, the V gene TRBV6-5; 11 positions agree with TRBD1. The V segment lost 0 bases and the J segment 5 bases; nucleotides outside the gene matches: 1. CDR3 length: 15 amino acids. Germline V lookup: CDR1 MNHEY, CDR2 SVGAGI. The CDR3 sequence: CASSYSGTGGDTQYF. The CDR3 DNA is TGTGCCAGCAGTTACTCAGGGACAGGGGGAGATACGCAGTATTTT.

The gene calls are TRBV18 and TRBJ1-2; no clear D gene. Germline CDR1 reads KGHSH; CDR2 reads LQKENI. V lost 6 bases and J 5 bases, leaving 13 bases between the germline ends. CDR3 length: 13 residues. CDR3 amino acids: CASSPEAGYGYTF. CDR3 nucleotide sequence: TGTGCCAGCTCCCCCGAAGCGGGATATGGCTACACCTTC.

CDR3 nucleotide sequence: TGTGCCAGCAGCCCAACAACTAACTATGGCTACACCTTC. It specifies CASSPTTNYGYTF. V usage is TRBV7-2 and J usage is TRBJ1-2; no firm D call. This CDR3 region has 13 residues. Trimming removed 5 bases at V and 0 bases at J, with 7 bases between. Germline-derived CDR1 and CDR2 are SGHTA and FQGNSA.